These T cell receptor beta chains were read from a single sample in a study of T cells in Graves' hyperthyroidism and ophthalmopathy. TCRdb independently ran MiXCR on the multiplex PCR reads; one entry per CDR3 protein. The sample includes fewer than 700,000 distinct CDR3 sequences, 15% to 20% of them seen just once. The specimen was blood. The receptors were gathered from a woman aged 18-35 years with Graves' ophthalmopathy. The CDR3 runs from the conserved cysteine through the conserved F or W. The order of the fields is V gene, clone size, CDR3 protein. Not all rows give a size; the values are once, few, many and, for expanded clones, a class.

v_gene: TRBV7-9
abundance: -
CDR3aa: CASSPRTGEHNEQFF

v_gene: TRBV24-1
abundance: few
CDR3aa: CATGSGSNYGYTF

v_gene: TRBV2
abundance: many
CDR3aa: CASTRAFQETQYF

v_gene: TRBV20-1
abundance: -
CDR3aa: CSARVGLAVYNEQFF

v_gene: TRBV25-1
abundance: -
CDR3aa: CASSEPARNTEAFF

v_gene: TRBV20-1
abundance: few
CDR3aa: CSARSPSGSRDEQFF

v_gene: TRBV5-8
abundance: few
CDR3aa: CASSDFGTGVHEKLFF

v_gene: TRBV18
abundance: many
CDR3aa: CASSPGGDTEAFF

v_gene: TRBV6-2/TRBV6-3
abundance: -
CDR3aa: CASSPGAYNEQYF

v_gene: TRBV4-1
abundance: -
CDR3aa: CASSQEGREGEKLFF

v_gene: TRBV2
abundance: many
CDR3aa: CASSEETGNYGYTF

v_gene: TRBV5-1
abundance: -
CDR3aa: CASSYQGAAYEQYF

v_gene: TRBV27
abundance: many
CDR3aa: CASSSLAGALYNEQFF

v_gene: TRBV2
abundance: many
CDR3aa: CASRDIERAYEQYF

v_gene: TRBV6-1
abundance: -
CDR3aa: CASSENREGQFF

v_gene: TRBV28
abundance: many
CDR3aa: CASRRDRTNTGELFF

v_gene: TRBV15
abundance: -
CDR3aa: CATSRDGRSGPEAFF

v_gene: TRBV20-1
abundance: -
CDR3aa: CSARSAGGSGSTIYF

v_gene: TRBV28
abundance: many
CDR3aa: CASSLRGPPLHF